One and the same sample provided the 14 T cell receptor beta chains below, sequenced in a study of metastatic and nonmetastatic thyroid tumors (dated by TCRdb to about 2020). Receptor amplification or capture employed PCR. The sequencer listed for this sample is Illumina HiSeq 4000. The raw public reads went through TCRdb reprocessing: fastp at Q25, MiXCR clone calling, in-frame beta chains kept. The sample has roughly 30,000 clones on record, approximately 10% of them singletons. Clones ranked in the top ten supply around 15% of the sample. None of the patients had been given any treatment before thyroid surgery. Specimen: blood. These receptors were taken from a female donor with papillary thyroid cancer or a benign thyroid nodule (not recorded which). Some clones in this sample may be carry-over from other donors' samples.

This clone was detected many times. The chain uses TRBV5-4 and TRBJ1-2; TRBD1 matches at 10 bases. Germline V gene lookup returns CDR1 SGHNT and CDR2 YYREEE (reference sequence). The CDR3 consists of 15 residues. The V gene end was trimmed by 3 bases and the J gene end by 8 bases; junction bases not matched to a gene: 10. The CDR3 protein is CASSSPGQGQSGYTF. Here the CDR3 DNA reads TGTGCCAGCAGCTCTCCGGGACAGGGGCAATCCGGCTACACCTTC.

The rearrangement joins TRBV27 to TRBJ2-7; a possible D gene is TRBD1 (5 bases). V lost 3 bases, J lost 6 bases, and 15 bases lay in between. CDR3 size: 14 residues. Germline-derived CDR1 and CDR2 are MNHEY and SMNVEV (reference sequence). CDR3 DNA: TGTGCCAGCAGTTTGGGCGGTGGGGCCAGCGAGCAGTACTTC. This encodes CASSLGGGASEQYF.

This clone was seen repeatedly, ten times or more. Being one base from a much bigger clone, this may be a read error. The chain has TRBV18 and TRBJ2-7, with D perhaps matching TRBD2 (5 bases). The CDR3 sequence is 13 residues long. Germline CDR1 is KGHSH and CDR2 is LQKENI. Here the CDR3 reads CASSPLARYERYF. The DNA for the CDR3 is TGTGCCAGCTCGCCTCTAGCACGGTACGAGCGGTACTTC.

In this sample, this clone turned up a few times. The V and J genes are TRBV6-1 and TRBJ2-2; unclear D gene. Deletions cut 6 bases from V and 6 bases from J, with 5 bases between. CDR1 is MNHNS, CDR2 SASEGT, per germline. The CDR3 covers 11 residues. The CDR3 DNA is TGTGCCAGCAGACAATCCGGGGAGCTGTTTTTT. Encoded protein: CASRQSGELFF.

This clone occurred many times. The chain carries TRBV6-5 and TRBJ2-1; 7 bases agree with TRBD2. The junction had 7 bases not matched to a gene; V was cut back by 0 bases and J by 5 bases. This CDR3 contains 16 residues. The germline V gene encodes CDR1 MNHEY and CDR2 SVGAGI. The CDR3 spells CASSYSGGSFNNEQFF. DNA for the CDR3: TGTGCCAGCAGTTACTCAGGCGGGAGTTTCAACAATGAGCAGTTCTTC.

This clone was seen at least ten times. The genes are TRBV2 and TRBJ2-1; 7 bases are a match to TRBD1. Trimming cost V 1 base and J 12 bases; bases outside gene matches: 6. This CDR3 region has 13 residues. CDR1 and CDR2 from the germline V gene are SNHLY and FYNNEI. CDR3 coding DNA: TGTGCCAGCAGTGAAGGGGGACAGTACAGGCAGTTCTTC. Protein: CASSEGGQYRQFF.

This clone was recorded at least ten times. This may arise from a read error, as a much more abundant clone is one base away. Other DNA sequences within the sample encode an identical CDR3. The chain employs TRBV7-6 and TRBJ2-7; TRBD1 matches at 7 bases. The ends lost 8 bases at V and 0 bases at J; junction bases unmatched: 7. The CDR3 has 14 amino acids. Per the germline V gene, CDR1 is SGHVS and CDR2 is FNYEAQ. The CDR3 region is CASGMTGYSYEQYF. The CDR3 DNA follows: TGTGCCAGCGGCATGACAGGGTACTCCTACGAGCAGTACTTC.

This clone was seen many times. The genes are TRBV20-1 and TRBJ2-1; 13 positions match TRBD2. The CDR3 loop spans 16 amino acids. Germline lookup yields CDR1 DFQATT and CDR2 SNEGSKA (reference sequence). The junction had 5 bases not matched to a gene; V was cut back by 5 bases and J by 1 base. CDR3 DNA: TGCAGTGCTGCTGGGACTAGCGGGACATCCTACAATGAGCAGTTCTTC. It specifies CSAAGTSGTSYNEQFF.

This clone was counted ten times or more. The V and J genes are TRBV12-3 or TRBV12-4 and TRBJ1-5; D gene ambiguous. The CDR3 length is 12 residues. Trimming pared 2 bases from V and 9 bases from J, leaving 8 bases between. CDR3 in DNA: TGTGCCAGCAGTTTAAGGGCCGGGCCCCAGCATTTT. Translating gives CASSLRAGPQHF.

There are a few counts of this clone. The chain couples TRBV28 to TRBJ2-7; TRBD2 is a possible D gene (6 bases). The germline V and J ends were trimmed by 5 bases and 4 bases, with 24 bases remaining between them. This CDR3 spans 17 amino acids. Germline assignment: CDR1 MDHEN and CDR2 SYDVKM. The CDR3 DNA is TGTGCCAGCAGTCCCTCCCCCTATGGCGGGACCAATTACGAGCAGTACTTC. Translation gives CASSPSPYGGTNYEQYF.

There are many counts of this clone. The gene calls are TRBV28 and TRBJ1-1; D is unresolved. From germline, CDR1 is MDHEN and CDR2 SYDVKM. Trimming removed 5 bases at V and 0 bases at J, with 10 bases between. The CDR3 consists of 14 residues. CDR3 amino acids: CASSPENMNTEAFF. The CDR3 DNA sequence: TGTGCCAGCAGTCCCGAAAACATGAACACTGAAGCTTTCTTT.

V is TRBV7-2 and J is TRBJ1-3, with D unresolved. Trimming took off 5 bases at V and 0 bases at J, with 8 bases between the two ends. Germline V CDR1 and CDR2: SGHTA, FQGNSA. This CDR3 has 14 amino acids. This CDR3 reads CASSPHVSGNTIYF. CDR3 in DNA: TGTGCCAGCAGCCCACATGTCTCTGGAAACACCATATATTTT.

This clone came up a few times. This rearrangement joins TRBV19 to TRBJ2-3, with 7 bases lining up with TRBD2. Losses at the gene ends were 5 bases for V and 3 bases for J; bases not matched to a gene: 11. The CDR3 totals 16 residues. In germline, CDR1 is LNHDA, CDR2 SQIVND (reference sequence). The CDR3 is CASSPRGGRWTDTQYF. CDR3 DNA sequence: TGTGCCAGTAGTCCCCGGGGAGGGCGATGGACAGATACGCAGTATTTT.

This clone was detected ten times or more. V is TRBV6-4 and J is TRBJ2-3; D not resolved. The CDR3 has 13 residues. The germline CDR1 and CDR2 sequences are MRHNA and SNTAGT. Deletions cut 4 bases from V and 0 bases from J, with 5 bases between. CDR3 coding DNA: TGTGCCAGCAGTGTTCATAGCACAGATACGCAGTATTTT. Protein product: CASSVHSTDTQYF.